What follows is one TCR beta chain and its context. Its specificity is not known. From RNA transcripts, TCR beta CDR3 regions were amplified. First-round RT-PCR targeting the TCR CDR3 was performed with the HTBI primer set. TCRdb processed the multiplex PCR reads anew with MiXCR; each CDR3 protein has one entry. This table holds more than 350,000 distinct CDR3 sequences, approximately 16% found once. The CDR3 has 16 amino acids. V lost 1 base and J lost 2; bases outside the gene matches: 5. CDR1 and CDR2 (germline): MNHNY, SVGAGI (reference sequence). The data are from a study of T cells in Graves' hyperthyroidism and ophthalmopathy. At least 3 on the Clinical Activity Score was recorded for ophthalmopathy patients, who also had NOSPECS grade at least 4 and duration under 3 months. This sample holds PBMCs from 8 to 10 ml fresh peripheral blood. Study observations and caveats: With a median lead of about 6.9 months before onset, the model predicted ophthalmopathy. Ophthalmopathy stood apart from stable hyperthyroidism in a 13 V-J model.

This sequence originates from a woman in her sixties with Graves' ophthalmopathy. The V gene is TRBV6-6, the J gene TRBJ2-7; 10 nucleotides align to TRBD2. The sequencing input was blood. The chain's CDR3 is CASSYLASGRAYEQYF. The DNA for the CDR3 is TGTGCCAGCAGTTACTTAGCTAGCGGGAGAGCCTACGAGCAGTACTTC.